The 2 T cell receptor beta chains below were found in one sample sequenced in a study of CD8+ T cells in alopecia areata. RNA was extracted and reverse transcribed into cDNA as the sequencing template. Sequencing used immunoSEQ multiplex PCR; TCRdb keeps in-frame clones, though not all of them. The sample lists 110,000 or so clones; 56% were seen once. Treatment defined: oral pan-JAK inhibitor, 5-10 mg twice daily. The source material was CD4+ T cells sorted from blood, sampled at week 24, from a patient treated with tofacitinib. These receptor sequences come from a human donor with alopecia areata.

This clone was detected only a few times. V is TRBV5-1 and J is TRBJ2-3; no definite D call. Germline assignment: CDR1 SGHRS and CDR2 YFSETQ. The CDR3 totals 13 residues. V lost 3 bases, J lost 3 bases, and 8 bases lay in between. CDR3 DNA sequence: TGCGCCAGCAGCTCACCCTCGACAGATACGCAGTATTTT. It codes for CASSSPSTDTQYF.

The CDR3 sequence: CAWSVATNYGYTF. The CDR3 coding sequence is TGTGCCTGGAGTGTAGCGACTAACTATGGCTACACCTTC. The V and J genes are TRBV30 and TRBJ1-2; D not resolved. This CDR3 has 13 residues. V shed 0 bases and J shed 0 bases, with 5 bases lying between them. Germline V gives CDR1 GTSNPN, CDR2 SVGIG (reference sequence).